A selection of T cell receptor beta chains follows, all from one sample in a study of cytomegalovirus exposure and HLA in healthy donors. Some clones are missing from TCRdb's copy, which holds only in-frame ones; the method was immunoSEQ multiplex PCR. The data show approximately 67,000 clones, roughly nine tenths seen once. The sequenced sample consisted of PBMCs. The receptors here all came from a woman aged 25 to 39 in good health and CMV-seropositive. CDR3s include the opening cysteine and the closing phenylalanine or tryptophan. The order of the fields is V gene, D gene, J gene, CDR3 protein, CDR3 DNA. The D gene is left open where the match is weak.

v_call: TRBV9
d_call: NA
j_call: TRBJ1-2
cdr3_aa: CASSVRGPNYGYTF
cdr3_nt: TGTGCCAGCAGCGTACGGGGTCCCAACTATGGCTACACCTTC

v_call: TRBV5-6
d_call: TRBD1
j_call: TRBJ1-2
cdr3_aa: CASSLGPRQGEVYGYTF
cdr3_nt: TGTGCCAGCAGCTTGGGACCGAGACAGGGGGAAGTCTATGGCTACACCTTC

v_call: TRBV5-1
d_call: TRBD2
j_call: TRBJ2-2
cdr3_aa: CASSPLLAGVSGELFF
cdr3_nt: TGCGCCAGCAGCCCCCTCCTAGCGGGAGTGTCCGGGGAGCTGTTTTTT

v_call: TRBV29-1
d_call: NA
j_call: TRBJ2-7
cdr3_aa: CSVAREQGSYEQYF
cdr3_nt: TGCAGCGTAGCCCGGGAACAGGGATCCTACGAGCAGTACTTC

v_call: TRBV14
d_call: NA
j_call: TRBJ2-7
cdr3_aa: CASSPPIGQGIYEQYF
cdr3_nt: TGTGCCAGCAGCCCCCCTATCGGGCAGGGGATATACGAGCAGTACTTC

v_call: TRBV9
d_call: NA
j_call: TRBJ2-7
cdr3_aa: CASSVDGDSYEQYF
cdr3_nt: TGTGCCAGCAGCGTAGACGGGGACTCCTACGAGCAGTACTTC

v_call: TRBV4-1
d_call: NA
j_call: TRBJ2-1
cdr3_aa: CASSQESGVYNEQFF
cdr3_nt: TGCGCCAGCAGCCAAGAAAGCGGAGTCTACAATGAGCAGTTCTTC

v_call: TRBV19
d_call: NA
j_call: TRBJ2-2
cdr3_aa: CASSRGRDFNTGELFF
cdr3_nt: TGTGCCAGTAGTAGGGGTCGGGACTTCAACACCGGGGAGCTGTTTTTT

v_call: TRBV28
d_call: NA
j_call: TRBJ1-1
cdr3_aa: CGSGHLQMNTEAFF
cdr3_nt: TGTGGTTCGGGACACCTCCAGATGAACACTGAAGCTTTCTTT

v_call: TRBV25-1
d_call: TRBD2
j_call: TRBJ2-7
cdr3_aa: CASSEGLAGGYEQYF
cdr3_nt: TGTGCCAGCAGTGAAGGACTAGCGGGAGGGTACGAGCAGTACTTC

v_call: TRBV5-6
d_call: NA
j_call: TRBJ2-1
cdr3_aa: CASSLGPLGHNEQFF
cdr3_nt: TGTGCCAGCAGCTTGGGACCTCTGGGGCACAATGAGCAGTTCTTC

v_call: TRBV28
d_call: NA
j_call: TRBJ2-1
cdr3_aa: CASSLDSGGVYNEQFF
cdr3_nt: TGTGCCAGCAGTTTAGATTCTGGCGGAGTTTACAATGAGCAGTTCTTC

v_call: TRBV5-1
d_call: TRBD2
j_call: TRBJ2-7
cdr3_aa: CASSLLTSGRYEQYF
cdr3_nt: TGCGCCAGCAGCTTGTTAACTAGCGGGAGATACGAGCAGTACTTC

v_call: TRBV10-1
d_call: NA
j_call: TRBJ1-1
cdr3_aa: CASSESGAVEAFF
cdr3_nt: TGCGCCAGCAGTGAGTCGGGGGCGGTTGAAGCTTTCTTT